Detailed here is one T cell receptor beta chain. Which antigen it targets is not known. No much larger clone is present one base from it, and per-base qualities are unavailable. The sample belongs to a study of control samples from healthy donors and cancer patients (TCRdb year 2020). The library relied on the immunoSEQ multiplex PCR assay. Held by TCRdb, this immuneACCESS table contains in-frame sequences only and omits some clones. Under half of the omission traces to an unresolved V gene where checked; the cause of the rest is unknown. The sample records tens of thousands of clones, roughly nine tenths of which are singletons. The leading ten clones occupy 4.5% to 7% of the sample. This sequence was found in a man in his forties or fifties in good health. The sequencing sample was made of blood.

The CDR3 sequence is CAWSGGPNGYTF. The nucleotide sequence reads as follows: TGTGCCTGGAGTGGGGGACCGAATGGCTACACCTTC. The chain was built from TRBV30 and TRBJ1-2; a tentative D match to TRBD1 spans 5 bases. Counted from cysteine to phenylalanine, this CDR3 has 12 amino acids. The CDR3 DNA has 36 bases and is translated from base 1. V is pared back by 1 base and J by 6 bases, with 9 bases lying between the germline termini. The germline V gene (reference sequence) specifies GTSNPN as CDR1 and SVGIG as CDR2. The CDR3 plus the reference TRBV30 and TRBJ1-2 genes for the other parts give the full variable domain: SQTIHQWPATLVQPVGSPLSLECTVEGTSNPNLYWYRQAAGRGLQLLFYSVGIGQISSEVPQNLSASRPQDRQFILSSKKLLLSDSGFYLCAWSGGPNGYTFGSGTRLTVV.